The 10 T cell receptor beta chains below were found in one sample sequenced in a study of T cells in Graves' hyperthyroidism and ophthalmopathy. The investigators amplified TCR beta CDR3 regions from RNA transcripts. The study used the HTBI primer set for a first-round RT-PCR of the TCR CDR3. Each CDR3 protein gets one entry after TCRdb re-called the multiplex PCR reads with MiXCR. The top ten clones hold roughly a sixth of a sample with some 690,000 distinct CDR3 sequences, 17% of them seen once. The source material was blood. The origin of the receptors is a man aged 45-65 years with Graves' hyperthyroidism.

In this sample, this clonotype turned up a few times. This sequence joins TRBV6-2 or TRBV6-3 and TRBJ2-1, with D uncertain. The CDR3 runs 12 residues. The germline V gene has CDR1 MNHEY and CDR2 SVGEGT. Between the trimmed V and J ends, which lost 6 bases and 15 bases, there was a span of 18 bases. Here the CDR3 reads CASSRPARPWFF. CDR3 nucleotides: TGTGCCAGCAGCCGGCCGGCCCGACCTTGGTTCTTC.

This clonotype has a handful of counts. J is TRBJ2-3 and V is TRBV30, with 9 bases lining up with TRBD2. The CDR3 covers 14 residues. The V gene end was trimmed by 3 bases and the J gene end by 6 bases; junction bases not matched to a gene: 7. The germline gives CDR1 GTSNPN, CDR2 SVGIG (reference sequence). The CDR3 region is CAWRFAGGGDTQYF. CDR3 nucleotides: TGTGCCTGGAGGTTTGCGGGAGGGGGGGATACGCAGTATTTT.

At least ten counts were recorded for this clonotype. V and J are TRBV30 and TRBJ2-7, with D possibly matching TRBD2 (5 bases). Germline values: CDR1 GTSNPN, CDR2 SVGIG (reference sequence). Trimming stripped 5 bases from V and 6 bases from J, with 14 bases between. This CDR3 region has 12 residues. The CDR3 loop reads CAWLGLGSEQYF. The CDR3 bases are TGTGCCTGGTTAGGACTTGGAAGCGAGCAGTACTTC.

The chain carries TRBV27 and TRBJ1-1, with 7 bases identical to TRBD1. CDR1 is MNHEY, CDR2 SMNVEV, per germline (reference sequence). This CDR3 contains 14 residues. With 5 bases clipped from V and 3 bases from J, the junction kept 6 bases outside the gene matches. In DNA, the CDR3 is TGTGCCAGCAGTATATATACAGGGGACACTGAAGCTTTCTTT. This translates into CASSIYTGDTEAFF.

There are a few counts of this clonotype. V usage is TRBV29-1 and J usage is TRBJ2-1; 8 bases agree with TRBD1. CDR1 SQVTM and CDR2 ANQGSEA come from the germline V gene. J was trimmed by 7 bases and V by 6 bases; bases with no gene match: 8. The CDR3 totals 13 residues. The CDR3 is CSVFRGQGNEQFF. CDR3 bases: TGCAGCGTATTCAGGGGGCAAGGAAATGAGCAGTTCTTC.

J is TRBJ2-7 and V is TRBV14, with 7 positions matching TRBD1. Trimming took 1 base from V and 1 from J; bases not matched to a gene: 7. The germline gives CDR1 SGHDN, CDR2 FVKESK. The CDR3 contains 16 residues. CDR3 DNA: TGTGCCAGCAGCCAAGCACTCGGGACAGATTCCTACGAGCAGTACTTC. Protein sequence: CASSQALGTDSYEQYF. Complete variable domain (other parts from reference TRBV14 and TRBJ2-7): EAGVTQFPSHSVIEKGQTVTLRCDPISGHDNLYWYRRVMGKEIKFLLHFVKESKQDESGMPNNRFLAERTGGTYSTLKVQPAELEDSGVYFCASSQALGTDSYEQYFGPGTRLTVT.

The chain employs TRBV10-3 and TRBJ1-1; 7 bases map to TRBD1. After removal of 4 bases from V and 0 bases from J, the junction contained 2 bases not matched to a gene. Germline loops: CDR1 ENHRY, CDR2 SYGVKD. The CDR3 has 14 amino acids. The chain's CDR3 is CAISVGQLNTEAFF. CDR3 nucleotides: TGTGCCATCAGTGTGGGACAGTTGAACACTGAAGCTTTCTTT.

This clonotype was detected ten times or more. The chain joins TRBV9 to TRBJ2-3; D is possibly TRBD1 (6 bases). The CDR3 has 14 residues. The germline CDR1 and CDR2 sequences are SGDLS and YYNGEE. The V end was cut by 7 bases, the J end by 0 bases, with 12 bases between. The CDR3 sequence is CASQNRDSTDTQYF. As DNA, the CDR3 is TGTGCCAGCCAGAACAGGGACAGCACAGATACGCAGTATTTT.

This clonotype was seen a few times. The chain has TRBV28 and TRBJ1-1; no firm D call. Trimming pared 9 bases from V and 5 bases from J, leaving 10 bases between. Germline CDR1 reads MDHEN; CDR2 reads SYDVKM. This CDR3 contains 11 residues. This chain's CDR3 is CASKSETEAFF. CDR3 in DNA: TGTGCCAGTAAAAGTGAGACTGAAGCTTTCTTT.

V usage is TRBV4-3 and J usage is TRBJ1-1; no clear D. CDR3 length: 14 amino acids. The ends were cut back, 4 bases at V and 1 base at J, with 10 bases in the middle. The germline V gene encodes CDR1 LGHNA and CDR2 YSLEER. The CDR3 DNA reads as TGCGCCAGCAGCCCGGTTCTGGGGAACACTGAAGCTTTCTTT. It is translated as CASSPVLGNTEAFF.